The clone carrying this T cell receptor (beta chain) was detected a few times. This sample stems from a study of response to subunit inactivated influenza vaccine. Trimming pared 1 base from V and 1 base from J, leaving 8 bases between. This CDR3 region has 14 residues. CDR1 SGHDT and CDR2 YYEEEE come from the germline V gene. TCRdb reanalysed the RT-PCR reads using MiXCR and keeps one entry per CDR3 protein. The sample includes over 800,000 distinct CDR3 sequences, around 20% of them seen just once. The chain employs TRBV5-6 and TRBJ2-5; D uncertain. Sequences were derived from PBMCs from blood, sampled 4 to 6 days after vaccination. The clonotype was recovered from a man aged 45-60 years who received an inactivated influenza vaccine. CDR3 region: CASSLWFSQETQYF. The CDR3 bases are TGTGCCAGCAGCTTGTGGTTCAGCCAAGAGACCCAGTACTTC.